These 17 T cell receptor beta chains share one sample of origin, sequenced in a study of tumor and adjacent non-tumor tissue in lung cancer. No cell sorting was done before RNA was extracted from the tissue. TCRbeta libraries were built with three rounds of nested PCR, modified from ARM-PCR. MiXCR, run by TCRdb on the multiplex PCR reads, gives a single entry per CDR3 protein. Among approximately 150,000 distinct CDR3 sequences listed, approximately 64% were seen once. Source material: lung tumor tissue. These receptors all come from a man between 60 and 75 years old with small cell lung cancer.

Remarks on this clonotype: A much larger clone differs from this one at a single base, so this may be a read error. V usage is TRBV20-1 and J usage is TRBJ2-1; a weak D match, TRBD2 (5 bases). The V gene lost 7 bases and the J gene lost 10 bases, with 11 bases spanning the gap. The CDR3 is 10 amino acids. The germline gives CDR1 DFQATT, CDR2 SNEGSKA (reference sequence). The CDR3 bases are TGCAGTGTTGGCAGAGGGGAGCAGTTCTTC. As protein: CSVGRGEQFF.

The chain employs TRBV20-1 and TRBJ2-3, with D possibly TRBD2 on 5 matching bases. Trimming shortened V by 2 bases and J by 6 bases, and 18 bases separated the two germline ends. The V gene's germline CDR1 is DFQATT and CDR2 SNEGSKA (reference sequence). The CDR3 is made up of 15 amino acids. For the CDR3, the DNA is TGCAGTGCTAGAAGGCCAGTGGGAGAGGTGGATACGCAGTATTTT. Translating gives CSARRPVGEVDTQYF.

V usage is TRBV12-3 or TRBV12-4 and J usage is TRBJ2-7; no clear D. This CDR3 has 13 residues. The CDR3 nucleotides are TGTGTCAACAGTTTAAGCCGCCCCTACGAGCAGTACTTC. This gives the protein CVNSLSRPYEQYF.

This sequence joins TRBV9 and TRBJ1-5; 10 bases fit TRBD1. With 3 bases clipped from V and 3 bases from J, the junction kept 3 bases outside the gene matches. The germline V gene has CDR1 SGDLS and CDR2 YYNGEE. The CDR3 is 15 residues long. CDR3 DNA sequence: TGTGCCAGCAGCGCGGACAGGGGGATCAATCAGCCCCAGCATTTT. Residues: CASSADRGINQPQHF.

This clonotype appeared many times. The chain is built from TRBV20-1 and TRBJ1-2, with 7 positions matching TRBD1. The CDR3 is 14 amino acids. Germline V gene sequence: CDR1 DFQATT, CDR2 SNEGSKA (reference sequence). V lost 6 bases to trimming and J lost 5 bases; unmatched junction nucleotides: 12. Here the CDR3 DNA reads TGCAGTGCACCTAGGAGGGACAGAGAGTATGGCTACACCTTC. This translates into CSAPRRDREYGYTF.

In the case of this clonotype: A read error may explain this, as a much larger clone is one base away. The chain combines TRBV20-1 with TRBJ1-2; D uncertain. The CDR3 sequence is 17 residues long. The germline V gene has CDR1 DFQATT and CDR2 SNEGSKA (reference sequence). The CDR3 reads CSARALSDRHSGYDYTF. CDR3 in DNA: TGCAGTGCTAGAGCCCTATCGGACCGACACTCGGGCTATGACTACACCTTC.

Remarks on this clonotype: One end of the junction varies from germline; a read error may be responsible. This rearrangement joins TRBV11-2 to TRBJ2-7; no definite D call. The CDR3 is 13 residues long. Germline CDR1 is SGHAT and CDR2 is FQNNGV. CDR3 in amino acids: CASSVDRFGEHYF. CDR3 nucleotide sequence: TGTGCCAGCAGCGTCGACCGATTTGGCGAGCATTACTTC.

The chain has TRBV12-3 or TRBV12-4 and TRBJ1-3; 10 nucleotides line up with TRBD1. The CDR3 length is 15 residues. The ends lost 6 bases at V and 9 bases at J; junction bases unmatched: 11. This CDR3 reads CASRVSRTGGRTIYF. The DNA for the CDR3 is TGTGCCAGCAGAGTCTCCCGGACAGGGGGTCGCACCATATATTTT.

This clonotype has a count of ten or more. V gene TRBV11-2 combines with J gene TRBJ2-4, with 10 bases lining up with TRBD2. The germline CDR1 and CDR2 sequences are SGHAT and FQNNGV. Germline trimming cut 4 bases from V and 6 bases from J; bases unmatched to any gene: 9. The CDR3 has 16 residues. CDR3 protein: CASSSRTSGWGNIQYF. CDR3 in DNA: TGTGCCAGCAGCTCCCGGACTAGCGGATGGGGAAACATTCAGTACTTC. The full variable domain, rest sourced from reference TRBV11-2 and TRBJ2-4, is EAGVAQSPRYKIIEKRQSVAFWCNPISGHATLYWYQQILGQGPKLLIQFQNNGVVDDSQLPKDRFSAERLKGVDSTLKIQPAKLEDSAVYLCASSSRTSGWGNIQYFGAGTRLSVL.

The chain links TRBV28 to TRBJ2-3; D is possibly TRBD1 (6 bases). The CDR3 spans 15 residues. Germline V gene lookup returns CDR1 MDHEN and CDR2 SYDVKM. The germline V and J ends were trimmed by 9 bases and 8 bases, with 24 bases remaining between them. CDR3 coding DNA: TGTGCCAGTAGGGTGGGGGCGCGAGGGCCGAGTACGCAGTATTTT. Protein: CASRVGARGPSTQYF.

Note on this clonotype: One end of the junction is discordant with germline, which a read error may explain. In nucleotides, the CDR3 is TGCGCCAACAGTGAGTCAGCCCGGAGCTACAATGAGCAGTTCTTC. Translation gives CANSESARSYNEQFF. The chain recombines TRBV10-1 with TRBJ2-1; D call uncertain. The CDR3 has 15 amino acids. Germline assignment: CDR1 WNHNN and CDR2 SYGVQD (reference sequence).

This clonotype was detected only a few times. The J gene is TRBJ2-1, the V gene TRBV6-5; D possibly uses TRBD1 or TRBD2 (6 bases each). CDR1 is MNHEY, CDR2 SVGAGI, per germline. The CDR3 contains 16 residues. Trimming removed 6 bases at V and 7 bases at J, with 22 bases between. CDR3 region: CASRGSGAAGHNEQFF. The DNA for the CDR3 is TGTGCCAGCAGGGGGTCGGGGGCCGCAGGGCATAATGAGCAGTTCTTC.

This clonotype is a singleton in its sample. One end of the junction does not line up with germline, which may come from a read error. The gene calls are TRBV11-3 and TRBJ2-3; D not resolved. CDR3 length equals 14 residues. Germline assignment: CDR1 SGHNT and CDR2 YENEEA. The CDR3 DNA reads TGTGTCAGCAGCATAGTGGTAAATACAGATACGCAGTATTTT. Amino acids: CVSSIVVNTDTQYF.

The chain combines TRBV7-9 with TRBJ2-1; 9 bases align to TRBD2. The CDR3 runs 16 residues. V shed 3 bases, J shed 6 bases, and the junction held 9 bases outside the gene matches. The germline gives CDR1 SEHNR, CDR2 FQNEAQ (reference sequence). The CDR3 here is CASSLGLARRVNEQFF. The CDR3 nucleotides are TGTGCCAGCAGCTTGGGACTAGCTAGGAGGGTCAATGAGCAGTTCTTC.

Remarks on this clonotype: At one end, the junction sequence differs from germline, possibly due to a read error. The chain has TRBV5-4 and TRBJ2-2; 8 bases fit TRBD2. This CDR3 contains 17 residues. Looked up from germline, CDR1 is SGHNT and CDR2 is YYREEE (reference sequence). The CDR3 sequence is CASNFGGKSGSSGELFF. The CDR3 nucleotides read TGTGCCAGCAACTTTGGAGGGAAGAGCGGGAGCTCTGGGGAACTGTTTTTT.

This clonotype was picked up one time. A much bigger clone sits one base away, suggesting this may be a read error. The V call is TRBV20-1, the J call TRBJ1-2; D is uncertain. Germline V gene lookup returns CDR1 DFQATT and CDR2 SNEGSKA (reference sequence). This CDR3 comprises 13 residues. This chain's CDR3 is CSATAGRNFGYTF. For the CDR3, the DNA is TGCAGTGCTACAGCGGGCCGCAACTTTGGCTACACCTTC.

A word on this clonotype: One end of the junction fails to match germline, which may point to a read error. This chain uses TRBV5-4 with TRBJ2-3, with D perhaps being TRBD1 or TRBD2 (5 bases each). Germline V gives CDR1 SGHNT, CDR2 YYREEE (reference sequence). CDR3 length: 16 residues. CDR3 sequence reads: CASSPGERQSTDTQYF. CDR3 in DNA: TGTGCCAGCAGCCCCGGGGAGCGACAGAGCACAGATACACAGTATTTT.